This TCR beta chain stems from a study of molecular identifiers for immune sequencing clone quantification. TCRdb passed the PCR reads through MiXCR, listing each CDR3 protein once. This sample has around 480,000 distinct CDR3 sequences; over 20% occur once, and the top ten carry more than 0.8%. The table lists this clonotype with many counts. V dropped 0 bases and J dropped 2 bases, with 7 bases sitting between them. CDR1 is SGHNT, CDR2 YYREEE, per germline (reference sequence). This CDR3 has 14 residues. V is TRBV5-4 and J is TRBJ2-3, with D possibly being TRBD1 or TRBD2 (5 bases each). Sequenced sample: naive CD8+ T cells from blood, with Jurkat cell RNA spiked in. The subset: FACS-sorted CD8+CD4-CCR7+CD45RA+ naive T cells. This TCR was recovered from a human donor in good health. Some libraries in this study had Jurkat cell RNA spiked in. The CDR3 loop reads CASSLEGTTDTQYF. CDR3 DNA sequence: TGTGCCAGCAGCTTGGAGGGGACCACAGATACGCAGTATTTT. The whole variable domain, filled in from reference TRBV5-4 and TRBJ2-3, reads ETGVTQSPTHLIKTRGQQVTLRCSSQSGHNTVSWYQQALGQGPQFIFQYYREEENGRGNFPPRFSGLQFPNYSSELNVNALELDDSALYLCASSLEGTTDTQYFGPGTRLTVL.